This TCR beta chain was sequenced for a study of blood T cell repertoires in COVID-19. Study background: Samples came from the United States, Italy and Spain, spanning acute and convalescent COVID-19.

Methods used by the authors: Estimates of nucleated cell counts were drawn from the amplification of reference gene primers. Sequencing used immunoSEQ multiplex PCR; TCRdb keeps in-frame clones, though not all of them. From that table come the V and J calls and clone size; the DNA was used to work out D and trimming. The sample holds some 45,000 clones; approximately 80% are singletons and the top ten take over 12%. CDR1 and CDR2 from the germline V gene are SGHDT and YYEEEE. This CDR3 is 12 amino acids long. Trimming removed 9 bases at V and 1 base at J, with 10 bases between. The TCR originated in a human donor in a cohort sampled during active COVID-19. The genes are TRBV5-6 and TRBJ2-5, with D perhaps TRBD1 (5 bases). Material for sequencing was peripheral blood. CDR3 nucleotide sequence: TGTGCCACCCAGGGCCGCCAAGAGACCCAGTACTTC. It is translated as CATQGRQETQYF.